This T cell receptor (beta chain) is drawn from a study of blood T cell repertoires in COVID-19. In the study overall: Collection of acute and convalescent COVID-19 samples took place in the United States, Italy and Spain. From T cells, B-cell-depleted T cells, or PBMCs came the material, which was cDNA or gDNA.

This CDR3 is built from 15 residues. V dropped 7 bases and J dropped 6 bases, with 19 bases sitting between them. Germline V CDR1 and CDR2: MGHRA, YSYEKL. As handled by the study authors: Estimation of nucleated cell counts was performed using reference gene primer amplification. Here immunoSEQ multiplex PCR was the method, and the copy in TCRdb shows in-frame clones only, minus some. Clonal size and the V and J genes are those of that table, whereas D and trimming came from the DNA. The table lists 290,000 or so clones, approximately 86% of them singletons. The specimen was peripheral blood. V usage is TRBV4-1 and J usage is TRBJ1-5; no firm D call. This clonotype originated in a man aged 18 to 30 with active or convalescent COVID-19. The CDR3 DNA reads as TGCGCCAGCAACCCAGAGGCAGGTTCGAGTCAGCCCCAGCATTTT. This encodes CASNPEAGSSQPQHF.